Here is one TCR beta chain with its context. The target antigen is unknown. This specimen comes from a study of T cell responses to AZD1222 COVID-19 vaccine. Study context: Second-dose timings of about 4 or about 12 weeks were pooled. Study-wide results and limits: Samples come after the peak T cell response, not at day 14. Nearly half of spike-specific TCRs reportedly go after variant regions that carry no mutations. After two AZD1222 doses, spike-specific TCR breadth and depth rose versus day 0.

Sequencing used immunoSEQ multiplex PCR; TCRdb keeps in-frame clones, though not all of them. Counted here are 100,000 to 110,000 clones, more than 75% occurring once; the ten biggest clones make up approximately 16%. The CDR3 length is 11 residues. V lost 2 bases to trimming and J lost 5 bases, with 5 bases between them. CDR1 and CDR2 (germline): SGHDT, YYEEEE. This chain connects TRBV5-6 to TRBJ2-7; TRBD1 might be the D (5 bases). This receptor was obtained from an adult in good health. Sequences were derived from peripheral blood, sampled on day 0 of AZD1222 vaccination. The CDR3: CASSLGDEQYF. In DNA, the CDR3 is TGTGCCAGCAGCTTAGGGGACGAGCAGTACTTC.